These T cell receptor beta chains were read from a single sample in a study of cytomegalovirus exposure and HLA in healthy donors. Measured with immunoSEQ multiplex PCR; TCRdb has only the in-frame clones, and not every one. The profile covers 150,000 to 200,000 clones, with around 87% appearing a single time and around 1% taken by the ten largest. Sequenced: PBMCs. All receptors derive from a boy younger than 10 in good health and CMV-seronegative. The CDR3 runs from the conserved cysteine through the conserved F or W. A D gene is named only where the DNA matches it firmly. Size values are once, few and many counts, or a class for expanded clones, and some rows have none.

TRBJ2-3,.,TRBD1,TRBV30,TGTGCCTGGAGTGCCGGGACAGCCGTCACAGATACGCAGTATTTT,CAWSAGTAVTDTQYF
TRBJ2-7,once,.,TRBV7-4,TGTGCCAGCAGCTTGAGACCGGGACAGATAGCGGAGGACAACTACGAGCAGTACTTC,CASSLRPGQIAEDNYEQYF
TRBJ2-7,.,.,TRBV5-4,TGTGCCAGCAGCCTGGACTATCTCTACGAGCAGTACTTC,CASSLDYLYEQYF
TRBJ2-7,.,TRBD1,TRBV5-1,TGCGCCAGCAGCTTTGGCAGGGGGACCTACGAGCAGTACTTC,CASSFGRGTYEQYF
TRBJ1-5,.,TRBD1,TRBV19,TGTGCCAGTAGCCCTGGAAGTTGGGACAGGGGCCATCAGCCCCAGCATTTT,CASSPGSWDRGHQPQHF
TRBJ2-2,.,.,TRBV7-2,TGTGCCAGCAGCTTCACAGGGTTAGGCACCGGGGAGCTGTTTTTT,CASSFTGLGTGELFF
TRBJ2-1,.,TRBD1,TRBV30,TGTGCCTGGAGTGACTTGGACAGGGTTTACAATGAGCAGTTCTTC,CAWSDLDRVYNEQFF
TRBJ1-4,few,.,TRBV28,TGTGCCAGCAGTTTATGGGGCAGGGAAGAGGATGAAAAACTGTTTTTT,CASSLWGREEDEKLFF
TRBJ1-1,once,.,TRBV6-5,TGTGCCAGCAGTTACAAGGGAGGTACTGAAGCTTTCTTT,CASSYKGGTEAFF
TRBJ2-5,.,TRBD1,TRBV28,TGTGCCAGCAGTCCCGGCCCGGGATGGGCAGGGGGAGACCAATTCCGTCAAGAGACCCAGTACTTC,CASSPGPGWAGGDQFRQETQYF
TRBJ2-2,few,.,TRBV19,TGTGCCAGTAGTATACAGGGTTCTCGGAGCACCGGGGAGCTGTTTTTT,CASSIQGSRSTGELFF
TRBJ2-7,.,TRBD2,TRBV11-2,TGTGCCAGCAGCTTACGGGGGGTTGGGACCTACGAGCAGTACTTC,CASSLRGVGTYEQYF
TRBJ1-2,.,.,TRBV10-3,TGTGCCATCAGTCTGGCAGGGAAAGGCTACACCTTC,CAISLAGKGYTF
TRBJ1-5,.,.,TRBV7-8,TGTGCCAGCAGCCCGGGGAAGGGCCAGCCCCAGCATTTT,CASSPGKGQPQHF
TRBJ2-7,.,.,TRBV5-1,TGCGCCAGCAGCTTGGAACCGGGGTATAGCTCCTACGAGCAGTACTTC,CASSLEPGYSSYEQYF
TRBJ2-3,.,TRBD2,TRBV28,TGTGCCAGCACTTCCGGGGGAGCGGGGGAGGCAGATACGCAGTATTTT,CASTSGGAGEADTQYF
TRBJ1-2,few,.,TRBV7-9,TGTGCCAGCAGCTCGTCATCCCCAAATACAGGGTCCTATGGCTACACCTTC,CASSSSSPNTGSYGYTF
TRBJ2-5,once,TRBD1,TRBV6-1,TGTGCCAGCAGTCGGGGACAGCAAGAGACCCAGTACTTC,CASSRGQQETQYF
TRBJ2-6,.,.,TRBV6-6,TGTGCCAGCAGAAGTACGGGCTCTGGGGCCAACGTCCTGACTTTC,CASRSTGSGANVLTF
TRBJ1-1,once,.,TRBV10-1,TGCGCCAGCAGTCGGGGAGAGGTGAACACTGAAGCTTTCTTT,CASSRGEVNTEAFF
TRBJ2-4,.,.,TRBV7-6,TGTGCCAGCAGCTTAGTAAGAGGCAGAAACATTCAGTACTTC,CASSLVRGRNIQYF
TRBJ2-6,.,TRBD1,TRBV19,TGTGCCAGTAGTATAAGGGGGCTTACAGGGATAGATTCTGGGGCCAACGTCCTGACTTTC,CASSIRGLTGIDSGANVLTF
TRBJ2-6,.,.,TRBV2,TGTGCCAGCAGCCCGACCACATTTACAGCCTCTGGGGCCAACGTCCTGACTTTC,CASSPTTFTASGANVLTF
TRBJ1-4,.,.,TRBV30,TGTGCCTGGAGTACTGGAGCAACTAATGAAAAACTGTTTTTT,CAWSTGATNEKLFF
TRBJ2-3,.,TRBD2,TRBV7-8,TGTGCCAGCAGCTACACAGCGGGGACTGCAGATACGCAGTATTTT,CASSYTAGTADTQYF
TRBJ2-5,.,.,TRBV20-1,TGCAGTGCCACCAGGCAAGAGACCCAGTACTTC,CSATRQETQYF
TRBJ1-2,.,.,TRBV29-1,TGCAGCGTTGAAGCGGCGGGGAACTATGGCTACACCTTC,CSVEAAGNYGYTF
TRBJ2-1,.,TRBD2,TRBV7-9,TGTTCCAGCAGCTTAGCAACGCCTAGCGGTTACAATGAGCAGTTCTTC,CSSSLATPSGYNEQFF
TRBJ1-5,.,TRBD1,TRBV6-5,TGTGCCAGCAGTGACAGGGAATGGTATCAGCCCCAGCATTTT,CASSDREWYQPQHF
TRBJ2-6,.,.,TRBV25-1,TGTGCCAGCAGTGATGACAGAAACCCCTCTGGGGCCAACGTCCTGACTTTC,CASSDDRNPSGANVLTF
TRBJ2-3,.,.,TRBV7-2,TGTGCCAGCAGCTTAGGAGTAGCGGCTAGCACAGATACGCAGTATTTT,CASSLGVAASTDTQYF
TRBJ2-2,.,TRBD1,TRBV7-9,TGTTCCAGCAGTCCCCCGGGACAGGGGGCTCCCGGGGAGCTGTTTTTT,CSSSPPGQGAPGELFF
TRBJ2-7,.,.,TRBV4-1,TGCGCCAGCAGCCAAGTAACGGGACGGGGGTTCTCTTACTACGAGCAGTACTTC,CASSQVTGRGFSYYEQYF
TRBJ2-1,.,.,TRBV19,TGTGCCAGTAGCGGTTCCTACAATGAGCAGTTCTTC,CASSGSYNEQFF
TRBJ2-7,.,.,TRBV20-1,TGCAGTGCTACTGACAGTGGCGAGCAGTACTTC,CSATDSGEQYF
TRBJ2-1,.,.,TRBV7-3,TGTGCCAGCAGCCCCGAGGGTAATGAGCAGTTCTTC,CASSPEGNEQFF
TRBJ2-7,once,.,TRBV13,TGTGCCAGCAGCTACAGGGACGAGCAGTACTTC,CASSYRDEQYF
TRBJ2-5,.,.,TRBV5-1,TGCGCCAGCAGCCCCGGCGGAGGGCGTGAGACCCAGTACTTC,CASSPGGGRETQYF
TRBJ2-7,.,TRBD2,TRBV7-9,TGTGCCAGCAGCTTCTCCAGCGGGGGGACCTACGAGCAGTACTTC,CASSFSSGGTYEQYF
TRBJ2-1,.,.,TRBV11-2,TGTGCCAGCAGCTTAACTGACTCAAAGGCGCAGTTCTTC,CASSLTDSKAQFF
TRBJ2-7,.,TRBD2,TRBV9,TGTGCCAGCAGCGTAGGTGGACTAGCGGCCTACGAGCAGTACTTC,CASSVGGLAAYEQYF